This T cell receptor beta chain was sequenced for a study of cytomegalovirus exposure and HLA in healthy donors. While unrecorded immune exposures were likely, the donors were nominally healthy when sampled. There are a few counts of this clone. Its antigen is undetermined. The study's findings and limits: Several V segments, TRBV6-2 and TRBV6-3 among them, could not be told apart and were dropped. Among TCR beta chains, those listed as cytomegalovirus-associated numbered around 160. Accurate predictions that matched the HLA-A and HLA-B alleles of most subjects were reportedly made from TCR beta sequences.

PCR amplification relied on 60 Vbeta primers (plus 13 Jbeta primers). TCRdb's table, derived via immunoSEQ multiplex PCR, lists solely in-frame clones and lacks some. Of more than 100,000 clones in the sample, 75% to 85% were seen once. The length of the CDR3 is 14 residues. The J segment lost 6 bases and the V segment lost 7 bases, leaving 9 bases of the junction unmatched. Per the germline V gene, CDR1 is LNHDA and CDR2 is SQIVND (reference sequence). The sequenced sample consisted of PBMCs. The J gene is TRBJ1-2, the V gene TRBV19; 9 bases agree with TRBD1. The TCR was taken from a woman between 18 and 29 years old in good health and CMV-seropositive. Written as DNA, the CDR3 is TGTGCCAGTACCCATCACGGGGACAGGGATGGCTACACCTTC. Its translation is CASTHHGDRDGYTF.